This T cell receptor beta chain stems from a study of shared clonotypes between healthy human individuals (TCRdb year 2020). Background for the entire study: A couple of women and a few men aged 18 to 49 years were included in the cohort. To estimate repertoire size and how much clonotypes are shared between individuals, the study performed deep sequencing of blood TCR repertoires from 4 to 6 healthy adults. For each donor, CD4 naive and CD4 memory were each run on three plates, CD8 naive on two plates, and CD8 memory on one plate. Leukapheresis yielded between about 0.9 and 9 billion PBMCs per donor. Different laboratories and diverse techniques were used to prepare libraries and sequence TCR repertoires, to increase sequencing depth and limit assay-specific biases.

Using the deep immunoSEQ assay, multiplex PCR amplified TCR CDR3 regions from genomic DNA. Genomic DNA extracted from each cell subset was distributed evenly over all wells of several immunoSEQ 96-well plates, and each plate served as one replicate. For sorted subsets, 150 to 250 ng of genomic DNA, equivalent to roughly 33,000 T cell genomes, went into each replicate PCR. Purified libraries were quantified with a Qubit 3.0 fluorometer, sized on a Bioanalyzer 2100, and re-quantified with the KAPA Library Quantification kit. Every immunoSEQ 96-well plate was sequenced on a dedicated single-read 150-cycle Illumina NextSeq 550 flow cell. In the authors' own workflow: Because the immunoSEQ output included only junctional sequences and no quality scores, the filtering could not be the same as the filtering used for full-length reads. Sequences were annotated with PyIR, a Python wrapper for IgBLAST v1.9, using IMGT germline references to assign V/J genes and CDR3. Reads were filtered out if the reads had weak V/J assignments (E-value above 1e-6), no CDR3, stop codons, out-of-frame junctions, or ambiguous translated residues. V3J clonotypes were defined as sequences sharing an identical inferred V gene, J gene, and CDR3 amino acid sequence. Percentage overlap between repertoires was computed as shared unique clonotypes divided by the size of the smaller repertoire. RTK rarefaction, the Chao1 estimator, and Recon v2.1 estimates of unobserved clonotypes were used to assess repertoire richness. Generation probabilities for all TCRbeta clonotypes obtained by the gDNA method from a handful of donors were computed using OLGA. In TCRdb, the immuneACCESS table is reduced to in-frame sequences with V and J assigned. These tables do not hold every clone; where another copy was compared, an unresolved V gene accounts for under half, and the others remain unexplained. Clone size and V and J calls were adopted from that table, with D and trimming inferred from the DNA. Counted in this sample were some 660,000 clones; 73% of them appeared once. Around 1.8% of the sample rests with the top ten.

The donors were healthy, HIV-negative adults who had no recently reported acute infections or vaccinations. Every donor was a Caucasian adult living in Nashville, Tennessee, USA. CD4+ T cells were enriched by magnetic negative selection; naive cells were then positively selected on CD45RA, and the negative fraction formed the memory subset. After blood collection by leukapheresis, PBMCs were isolated using Ficoll-Histopaque density gradient centrifugation and then cryopreserved in the vapor phase of liquid nitrogen. Analytical flow cytometry was used to check the purity and quantity of every magnetically sorted T cell population. Genomic DNA was isolated from each sorted fraction and quantified by UV absorbance on a Nanodrop 2000c. In the case of this clone: Its specific antigen is unknown. Base qualities are not at hand, and no much larger clone is one base apart.

Overall study outcomes, separate from this receptor: When a handful of donors were compared, the shared fraction of clonotypes was roughly 4.8% for naive CD4, around 3.6% for naive CD8, roughly 2.5% for memory CD4, and 0.35% to 0.4% for memory CD8. Only blood was sampled, and tissue TCR repertoires likely differ from those in blood. Higher generation probabilities were observed for clonotypes shared by all four sorted-subset donors than for non-shared clonotypes. Pairwise subsampling led to the expectation that sequencing depth would affect the degree of clonotype sharing among donors. The genetic and exposure-history diversity represented was limited by the small number of donors. Rarefaction of sorted-subset datasets indicated incomplete sequencing despite the large sequencing depth. Larger estimated clonotype richness was generally found for naive subsets than for memory subsets.

The cysteine opens and the phenylalanine closes a CDR3 of 14 amino acids. The sequence is cut down to CDR3 DNA, 42 bases in frame from base 1. V is cut back by 6 bases and J by 9 bases, with 6 bases in the junction unmatched. The germline V gene (reference sequence) gives CDR1 as LNHDA and CDR2 as SQIVND. This clonotype was obtained from a woman aged 25 to 45 in good health. The specimen was memory CD4+ T cells sorted from blood. The cell subset or site label corresponds to: CD45RA-negative fraction. The chain is encoded by TRBV19 joined to TRBJ2-1, with 12 bases aligning to TRBD2. The CDR3 here reads CASRTSGSSFEQFF. The sequence in DNA is TGTGCCAGTAGGACTAGCGGGAGTTCGTTTGAGCAGTTCTTC.